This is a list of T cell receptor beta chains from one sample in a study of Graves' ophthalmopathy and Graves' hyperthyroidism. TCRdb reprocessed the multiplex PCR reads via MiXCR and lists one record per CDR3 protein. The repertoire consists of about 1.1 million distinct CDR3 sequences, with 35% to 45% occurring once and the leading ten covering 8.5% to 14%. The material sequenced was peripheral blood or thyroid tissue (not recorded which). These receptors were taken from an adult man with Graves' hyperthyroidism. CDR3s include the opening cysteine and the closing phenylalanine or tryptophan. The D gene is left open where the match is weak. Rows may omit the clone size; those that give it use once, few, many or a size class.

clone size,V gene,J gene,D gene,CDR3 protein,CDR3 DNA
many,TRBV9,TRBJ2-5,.,CASSPGSAETQYF,TGTGCCAGCAGCCCCGGCAGCGCAGAGACCCAGTACTTC
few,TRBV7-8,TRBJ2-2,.,CASSLILGTGELFF,TGTGCCAGCAGCTTAATACTAGGGACCGGGGAGCTGTTTTTT
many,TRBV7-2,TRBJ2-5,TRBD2,CASSLDATSGFETQYF,TGTGCCAGCAGCTTAGATGCTACTAGCGGGTTTGAGACCCAGTACTTC
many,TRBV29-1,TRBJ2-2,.,CSVRTPRGELFF,TGCAGCGTGAGGACTCCCCGCGGGGAGCTGTTTTTT
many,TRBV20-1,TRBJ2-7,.,CSATGRSSYEQYF,TGCAGTGCTACCGGCAGGAGCTCCTACGAGCAGTACTTC
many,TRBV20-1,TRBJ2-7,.,CSASPGLKIYEQYF,TGCAGTGCAAGCCCAGGACTTAAGATCTACGAGCAGTACTTC
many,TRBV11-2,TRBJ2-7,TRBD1,CASSLRQGRSEQYF,TGTGCCAGCAGCCTACGACAGGGAAGAAGCGAGCAGTACTTC
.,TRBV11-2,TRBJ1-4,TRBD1,CASSTPGQRNEKLFF,TGTGCCAGCAGCACGCCGGGACAGAGGAATGAAAAACTGTTTTTT
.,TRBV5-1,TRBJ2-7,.,CASSLADSSQVYEQYF,TGCGCCAGCAGCTTGGCGGATAGCAGTCAGGTCTACGAGCAGTACTTC
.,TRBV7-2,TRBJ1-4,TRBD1,CASSFPRGTGIEKLFF,TGTGCCAGCAGCTTCCCCCGGGGGACAGGGATCGAAAAACTGTTTTTT
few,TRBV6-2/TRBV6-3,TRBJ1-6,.,CASWDANSPLHF,TGTGCCAGTTGGGATGCAAATTCACCCCTCCACTTT
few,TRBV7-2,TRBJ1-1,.,CASSQDGSKWTDGTEAFF,TGTGCCAGCAGCCAAGACGGCAGTAAGTGGACAGACGGCACTGAAGCTTTCTTT
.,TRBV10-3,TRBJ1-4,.,CAISESTPGMSNEKLFF,TGTGCCATCAGTGAGTCGACTCCCGGGATGTCTAATGAAAAACTGTTTTTT
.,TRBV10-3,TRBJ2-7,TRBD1,CASSLLGTGAYEQYF,TGTGCCAGCAGTTTATTGGGGACAGGGGCCTACGAGCAGTACTTC
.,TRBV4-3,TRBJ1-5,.,CASSQDEGINQPQHF,TGCGCCAGCAGCCAAGATGAAGGGATTAATCAGCCCCAGCATTTT
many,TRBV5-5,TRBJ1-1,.,CASSLVLSTEAFF,TGTGCCAGCAGCTTGGTCCTAAGCACTGAAGCTTTCTTT
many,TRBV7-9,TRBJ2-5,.,CASSSPRPNQETQYF,TGTGCCAGCAGCTCCCCCCGGCCGAACCAAGAGACCCAGTACTTC
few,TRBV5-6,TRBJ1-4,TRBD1,CASSFGDRGEKLFF,TGTGCCAGCAGCTTTGGGGACAGGGGTGAAAAACTGTTTTTT
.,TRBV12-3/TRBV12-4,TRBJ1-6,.,CASSESSGTGPYNSPLHF,TGTGCCAGCAGTGAGTCGTCAGGGACTGGCCCCTATAATTCACCCCTCCACTTT
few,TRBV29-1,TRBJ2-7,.,CSVIDPEIYEQYF,TGCAGCGTTATAGATCCGGAGATCTACGAGCAGTACTTC
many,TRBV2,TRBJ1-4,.,CASSGSKGDEKLFF,TGTGCCAGCAGTGGGTCTAAGGGGGATGAAAAACTGTTTTTT
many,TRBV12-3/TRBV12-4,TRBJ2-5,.,CASRMDSQETQYF,TGTGCCAGCAGAATGGACAGTCAAGAGACCCAGTACTTC
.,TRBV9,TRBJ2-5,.,CASSQAIDGPQEETQYF,TGTGCCAGCAGCCAAGCGATAGACGGACCCCAAGAAGAGACCCAGTACTTC
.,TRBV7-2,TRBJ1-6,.,CASSLVDGDNSPLHF,TGTGCCAGCAGCTTGGTTGACGGTGATAATTCACCCCTCCACTTT
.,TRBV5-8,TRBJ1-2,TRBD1,CASRLGDRAGYTF,TGTGCCAGCAGACTAGGGGACAGAGCTGGCTACACCTTC
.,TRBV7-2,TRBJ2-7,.,CASSSATRPGNEQYF,TGTGCCAGCAGCTCCGCAACTCGACCCGGGAACGAGCAGTACTTC
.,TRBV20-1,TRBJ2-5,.,CSAPGASEETQYF,TGCAGTGCCCCGGGGGCATCAGAGGAGACCCAGTACTTC
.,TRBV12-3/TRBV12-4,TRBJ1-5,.,CASSTTSQPQHF,TGTGCCAGCAGTACAACCTCCCAGCCCCAGCATTTT
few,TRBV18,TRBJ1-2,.,CASSPPGHDMGYTF,TGTGCCAGCTCACCACCGGGGCACGATATGGGCTACACCTTC
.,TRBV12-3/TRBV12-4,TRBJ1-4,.,CASSLQRRTATNEKLFF,TGTGCCAGCAGTTTACAGCGCCGCACAGCAACTAATGAAAAACTGTTTTTT
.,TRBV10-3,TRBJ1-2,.,CAITSDSYGYTF,TGTGCCATCACCTCGGACAGTTATGGCTACACCTTC
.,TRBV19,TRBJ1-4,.,CASSIIVRENEKLFF,TGTGCCAGTAGTATTATCGTCAGAGAAAATGAAAAACTGTTTTTT
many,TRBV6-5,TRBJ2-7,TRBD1,CASSIGQGPYEQYF,TGTGCCAGCAGTATAGGACAGGGGCCCTACGAGCAGTACTTC
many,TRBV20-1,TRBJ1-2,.,CSLMGGDKGYTF,TGCAGTCTCATGGGGGGCGATAAGGGCTACACCTTC
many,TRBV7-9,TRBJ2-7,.,CASSPDTYEQYF,TGTGCCAGTAGTCCTGACACCTACGAGCAGTACTTC
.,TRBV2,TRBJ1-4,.,CASSEGEGGNEKLFF,TGTGCCAGCAGTGAAGGTGAAGGGGGAAATGAAAAACTGTTTTTT
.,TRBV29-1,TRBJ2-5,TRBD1,CSVGDRGNQPQYF,TGCAGCGTTGGGGACAGAGGTAATCAGCCCCAGTACTTC
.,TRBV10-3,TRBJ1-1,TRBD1,CATQGARTEAFF,TGTGCCACACAGGGGGCGCGCACTGAAGCTTTCTTT
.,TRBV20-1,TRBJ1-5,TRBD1,CSARWTGGNQPQHF,TGCAGTGCTAGGTGGACAGGGGGCAATCAGCCCCAGCATTTT
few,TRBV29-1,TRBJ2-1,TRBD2,CSVEGGRGGYNEQFF,TGCAGCGTTGAAGGGGGGAGGGGAGGATACAATGAGCAGTTCTTC
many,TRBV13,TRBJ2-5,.,CASSLQWDKETQYF,TGTGCCAGCAGCTTACAATGGGACAAAGAGACCCAGTACTTC
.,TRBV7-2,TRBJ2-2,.,CASSPGTRMILRELFF,TGTGCCAGCAGCCCTGGCACGCGGATGATTCTACGGGAGCTGTTTTTT
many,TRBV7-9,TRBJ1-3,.,CASGPTSGNTIYF,TGTGCCAGTGGACCGACCTCTGGAAACACCATATATTTT
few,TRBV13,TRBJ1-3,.,CASSITGPSRSGNTIYF,TGTGCCAGCAGCATAACAGGGCCCAGTCGCTCTGGAAACACCATATATTTT
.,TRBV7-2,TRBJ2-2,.,CASSISGTGELFF,TGTGCCAGCAGCATCTCCGGGACAGGGGAGCTGTTTTTT
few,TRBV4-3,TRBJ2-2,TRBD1,CASSPQARGTGELFF,TGCGCCAGCAGCCCTCAGGCCAGGGGGACCGGGGAGCTGTTTTTT
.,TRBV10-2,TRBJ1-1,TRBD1,CASSEPGQGANTEAFF,TGCGCCAGCAGTGAGCCGGGACAGGGGGCGAACACTGAAGCTTTCTTT
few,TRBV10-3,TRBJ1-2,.,CAISEQAYGYTF,TGTGCCATCAGTGAACAGGCCTATGGCTACACCTTC
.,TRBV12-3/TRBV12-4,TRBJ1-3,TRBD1,CASSPATGGTGNTIYF,TGTGCCAGCAGTCCCGCCACAGGGGGGACTGGAAACACCATATATTTT
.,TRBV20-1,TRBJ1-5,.,CSALLSGPGPQHF,TGCAGTGCCCTGTTAAGCGGCCCGGGACCCCAGCATTTT
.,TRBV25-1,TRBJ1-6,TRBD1,CASTRDIGGGASYNSPLHF,TGTGCCAGCACCCGGGACATCGGAGGGGGCGCGTCCTATAATTCACCCCTCCACTTT
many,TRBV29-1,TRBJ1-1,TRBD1,CSVATGEGTEAFF,TGCAGCGTTGCGACAGGGGAAGGGACTGAAGCTTTCTTT
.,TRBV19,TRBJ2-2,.,CASGMGLTTGELFF,TGTGCCAGTGGTATGGGACTTACCACCGGGGAGCTGTTTTTT